The clone carrying this TCR beta chain was detected ten times or more. Germline CDR1 is SGHRS and CDR2 is YFSETQ. CDR3 length: 15 residues. V lost 1 base and J lost 4; bases outside the gene matches: 2. Each CDR3 protein is one row after TCRdb ran MiXCR on the RT-PCR reads. This sample has about 680,000 distinct CDR3 sequences; 14% occur once, and the top ten carry about 3.9%. The origin of this receptor is a female donor in good health, serving as a healthy control. This chain joins TRBV5-1 and TRBJ2-1, with 10 bases lining up with TRBD1. Sequencing used memory CD4+ T cells from blood. CDR3 protein: CASSLRQGAYNEQFF. DNA of the CDR3: TGCGCCAGCAGCTTGAGACAGGGGGCTTACAATGAGCAGTTCTTC.